The TCR beta chain under discussion was sequenced for a study of graft-versus-host responses after intestinal transplantation. Across the whole study: Tacrolimus and steroids were given for 2 to 3 years to all recipients after anti-thymocyte globulin induction. Study outcomes and limitations: The authors found GvH clones in recipient marrow, some appearing first in ileum or blood.

Here immunoSEQ multiplex PCR was the method, and the copy in TCRdb shows in-frame clones only, minus some. Among about 150,000 clones, around 90% were seen once, and the ten largest hold about 0.18%. Trimming removed 6 bases at V and 9 bases at J, with 21 bases between. The CDR3 length is 15 residues. Germline CDR1 and CDR2: SGHVS and FQNEAQ. Remarks on this clone: Its cognate antigen is unknown.

The sample was unstimulated CD4+ T cells sorted from spleen or lymph node cells, taken before intestinal transplant. The chain employs TRBV7-8 and TRBJ2-1; D gene uncertain. This TCR came from a human donor who received an intestinal transplant. The CDR3 here is CASRSFPLGKTEQFF. Written as DNA, the CDR3 is TGTGCCAGCAGATCCTTCCCCCTCGGAAAGACTGAGCAGTTCTTC.